Sequencing of this TCR beta chain was carried out in a study of blood T cell repertoires in COVID-19. Study in general: The origin of the acute and convalescent COVID-19 samples was the United States, Italy and Spain. PBMCs, B-cell-depleted T cells, or T cells provided the cDNA or gDNA that made up the material.

V gave up 0 bases and J gave up 0 bases, with 6 bases separating them. Germline V gene data show CDR1 as SGHRS and CDR2 as YFSETQ. The CDR3 runs to 15 residues. Original processing methods: Quantification of nucleated cells was approximated via reference gene primer amplification. Profiling relied on immunoSEQ multiplex PCR, and the TCRdb table lists in-frame clones only, not all of them. The DNA gave D and trimming, while V, J and clone size come from that table. Seen here are approximately 29,000 clones, roughly 91% observed once, and the top ten hold approximately 13%. This chain connects TRBV5-1 to TRBJ2-2; no reliable D call. This clonotype was sampled from a man aged 65 to 85 with active COVID-19. The source material was peripheral blood. The CDR3 here is CASSLGQTNTGELFF. The CDR3 DNA reads as TGCGCCAGCAGCTTGGGTCAGACGAACACCGGGGAGCTGTTTTTT.